This T cell receptor (beta chain) was recovered during a study of blood T cell repertoires in COVID-19. The V and J ends lost 0 bases and 2 bases respectively, with 9 bases between them. The CDR3 has 15 amino acids. The germline CDR1 and CDR2 sequences are SGHDT and YYEEEE. Clinical history reported by participants formed the basis on which cohorts were assigned. A PCR-confirmed or clinician-diagnosed COVID-19 case had contacted exposed participants within 2 weeks of entry. Clones were sequenced by immunoSEQ multiplex PCR, and TCRdb holds only the in-frame ones, with some missing. This table has 400,000 to 500,000 clones, approximately 90% appearing once.

The sequenced material came from PBMCs or T cells enriched from blood (not recorded which). V gene TRBV5-6 combines with J gene TRBJ2-1; TRBD2 is a possible D gene (6 bases). This receptor was obtained from a woman between 18 and 30 years old who had been exposed to COVID-19. The CDR3 loop reads CASSLVGGTYNEQFF. CDR3 sequence (DNA): TGTGCCAGCAGCTTGGTCGGGGGAACCTACAATGAGCAGTTCTTC. Drawing the rest from reference TRBV5-6 and TRBJ2-1, the complete variable domain is DAGVTQSPTHLIKTRGQQVTLRCSPKSGHDTVSWYQQALGQGPQFIFQYYEEEERQRGNFPDRFSGHQFPNYSSELNVNALLLGDSALYLCASSLVGGTYNEQFFGPGTRLTVL.